The rows below give T cell receptor beta chains drawn from one sample of a study of Ad26.COV2.S vaccination and SARS-CoV-2 variants. Some clones are missing from TCRdb's copy, which holds only in-frame ones; the method was immunoSEQ multiplex PCR. Counted here are around 340,000 clones, about 89% occurring once; the ten biggest clones make up roughly 4.8%. Sequenced material: peripheral blood, taken in a trial of Ad26.COV2.S vaccine versus placebo. The receptors derive from a person aged 18-65 years who received the Ad26.COV2.S COVID-19 vaccine or a placebo. Each CDR3 is given without its conserved first and last residue.

len: 14; v_gene: TRBV20-1; j_gene: TRBJ2-1; CDR3aa: SASRPTGGLYNEQF
len: 13; v_gene: TRBV9; j_gene: TRBJ2-5; CDR3aa: ASSGDAGQGTTQY
len: 10; v_gene: TRBV7-2; j_gene: TRBJ2-1; CDR3aa: ASSPPDNEQF
len: 10; v_gene: TRBV11-2; j_gene: TRBJ2-7; CDR3aa: ASSLVHTEQY
len: 9; v_gene: TRBV15; j_gene: TRBJ2-1; CDR3aa: ATSSYNEQF
len: 11; v_gene: TRBV4-2; j_gene: TRBJ2-3; CDR3aa: ASSQVETDTQY
len: 13; v_gene: TRBV9; j_gene: TRBJ1-3; CDR3aa: ASSADGYSGNTIY
len: 13; v_gene: TRBV7-2; j_gene: TRBJ1-4; CDR3aa: ASSPDAGSGEKLF
len: 14; v_gene: TRBV14; j_gene: TRBJ1-6; CDR3aa: ASSPAGLGWSSPLH
len: 13; v_gene: TRBV6-6; j_gene: TRBJ2-3; CDR3aa: ASTLDSGVADTQY
len: 13; v_gene: TRBV5-1; j_gene: TRBJ1-1; CDR3aa: ASSLVQAPDTEAF
len: 12; v_gene: TRBV28; j_gene: TRBJ1-1; CDR3aa: ASKHGNANTEAF
len: 13; v_gene: TRBV5-1; j_gene: TRBJ2-7; CDR3aa: ASSLTSGGSYEQY
len: 12; v_gene: TRBV15; j_gene: TRBJ1-1; CDR3aa: ATSTDRGPAEAF
len: 13; v_gene: TRBV3-1/TRBV3-2; j_gene: TRBJ1-2; CDR3aa: ASSHRQGPNYGYT
len: 12; v_gene: TRBV6-5; j_gene: TRBJ2-7; CDR3aa: ASRPGTARYEQY
len: 17; v_gene: TRBV28; j_gene: TRBJ2-7; CDR3aa: ASSSPPDSVPFDFYEQY
len: 13; v_gene: TRBV9; j_gene: TRBJ2-7; CDR3aa: ASSQTSGRVAKQY
len: 16; v_gene: TRBV11-2; j_gene: TRBJ1-3; CDR3aa: ASSFYVGFASSGNTIY
len: 17; v_gene: TRBV5-8; j_gene: TRBJ2-4; CDR3aa: ASSSAGTSGSAAKNIQY
len: 12; v_gene: TRBV3-1/TRBV3-2; j_gene: TRBJ2-7; CDR3aa: ASSQGTGTLEQY
len: 17; v_gene: TRBV4-1; j_gene: TRBJ2-3; CDR3aa: ASSQEGGLAGGRTDTQY
len: 14; v_gene: TRBV28; j_gene: TRBJ2-1; CDR3aa: ASSSHQAGAYNEQF
len: 11; v_gene: TRBV30; j_gene: TRBJ1-6; CDR3aa: AWRGSYNSPLH
len: 14; v_gene: TRBV4-3; j_gene: TRBJ2-5; CDR3aa: ASSQGTGGEGETQY
len: 13; v_gene: TRBV2; j_gene: TRBJ1-4; CDR3aa: ASSLGQATNEKLF
len: 13; v_gene: TRBV10-2; j_gene: TRBJ2-1; CDR3aa: ASSAGGTPYNEQF
len: 13; v_gene: TRBV28; j_gene: TRBJ2-7; CDR3aa: ASSSTSGGAYEQY